This T cell receptor beta chain appears in the sequencing data of a study of blood T cell repertoires in COVID-19. Turning to the study itself: Specimens from acute and convalescent COVID-19 originated in the United States, Italy and Spain. From T cells, B-cell-depleted T cells, or PBMCs came the material, which was cDNA or gDNA.

Source study methods: Researchers report that nucleated cell counts were estimated from reference gene primer amplification. Data came from immunoSEQ multiplex PCR; TCRdb stores just in-frame clones and leaves some out. The V and J calls and clone size were taken over from that table, and D and trimming were inferred from the DNA. The sample lists about 160,000 clones, about 88% occurring once. The CDR3 has 14 residues. Sequenced sample: peripheral blood. The chain is built from TRBV12-1 and TRBJ1-1. TRBV12-1 is classified as a pseudogene. The clonotype was recovered from a man aged 40-55 years with acute or convalescent COVID-19. Here the CDR3 reads CASSPRGGGTEAFF. In DNA form, the CDR3 reads TGTGCCAGCAGCCCCCGGGGCGGGGGCACTGAAGCTTTCTTT.